Shown below are 27 T cell receptor beta chains from a single sample sequenced in a study of control samples from healthy donors and cancer patients. The method was immunoSEQ multiplex PCR; TCRdb's version includes in-frame clones alone and lacks a portion of them. This table holds 150,000 to 200,000 clones, roughly 91% found once. Sequencing was carried out using blood. All receptors come from a man younger than 35 in good health.

The chain has TRBV5-1 and TRBJ2-3, with D uncertain. This CDR3 has 13 amino acids. The germline gives CDR1 SGHRS, CDR2 YFSETQ. Trimming pared 0 bases from V and 6 bases from J, leaving 8 bases between. The CDR3 coding sequence is TGCGCCAGCAGCTTGGGGGGAAAGGATACGCAGTATTTT. It is translated as CASSLGGKDTQYF.

The rearrangement uses TRBV18 and TRBJ1-1, with unresolved D. CDR3 length: 13 amino acids. V gave up 5 bases and J gave up 1 base, with 8 bases separating them. CDR1 is KGHSH, CDR2 LQKENI, per germline. The CDR3, as DNA: TGTGCCAGCTCAGTGGACTGGAACACTGAAGCTTTCTTT. Its protein product is CASSVDWNTEAFF.

The chain joins TRBV19 to TRBJ1-1; 10 positions agree with TRBD1. The CDR3 sequence is 13 residues long. The germline gives CDR1 LNHDA, CDR2 SQIVND (reference sequence). Germline trimming cut 6 bases from V and 7 bases from J; bases unmatched to any gene: 5. The CDR3 protein is CASSDGQGGEAFF. In DNA form, the CDR3 reads TGTGCCAGTAGCGACGGACAGGGGGGTGAAGCTTTCTTT. The complete variable domain, with remaining parts taken from reference TRBV19 and TRBJ1-1, reads DGGITQSPKYLFRKEGQNVTLSCEQNLNHDAMYWYRQDPGQGLRLIYYSQIVNDFQKGDIAEGYSVSREKKESFPLTVTSAQKNPTAFYLCASSDGQGGEAFFGQGTRLTVV.

The CDR3 region has the DNA TGTGCCAGTAGTATAGGGCGGGGGGCGGCTTACAATGAGCAGTTCTTC. It specifies CASSIGRGAAYNEQFF. The V and J genes are TRBV19 and TRBJ2-1, with 8 nucleotides matching TRBD2. Germline loops: CDR1 LNHDA, CDR2 SQIVND (reference sequence). The CDR3 runs 16 residues. After removal of 1 base from V and 4 bases from J, the junction contained 6 bases not matched to a gene. Using reference TRBV19 and TRBJ2-1 for the parts outside the CDR3, the full variable domain is DGGITQSPKYLFRKEGQNVTLSCEQNLNHDAMYWYRQDPGQGLRLIYYSQIVNDFQKGDIAEGYSVSREKKESFPLTVTSAQKNPTAFYLCASSIGRGAAYNEQFFGPGTRLTVL.

The chain combines TRBV6-5 with TRBJ2-1; 7 bases match TRBD1. V trimming: 5 bases; J trimming: 9 bases; junction bases outside the gene matches: 10. Germline-derived CDR1 and CDR2 are MNHEY and SVGAGI. This CDR3 has 14 residues. The CDR3 sequence: CASSPVLGGGEQFF. CDR3 DNA sequence: TGTGCCAGCAGTCCCGTCCTAGGGGGCGGTGAGCAGTTCTTC.

The rearrangement joins TRBV2 to TRBJ1-1; the D gene is possibly TRBD1 (5 bases). The germline CDR1 and CDR2 sequences are SNHLY and FYNNEI. Trimming cost V 3 bases and J 9 bases, with 11 bases left between them. CDR3 length: 12 residues. The CDR3 region is CASSEWGFKAFF. The CDR3 DNA sequence: TGTGCCAGCAGTGAGTGGGGCTTTAAAGCTTTCTTT.

The rearrangement joins TRBV18 to TRBJ2-3; D possibly corresponds to TRBD2 (5 bases). This CDR3 has 14 amino acids. V was shortened by 3 bases and J by 6 bases, with 13 bases between the two germline ends. In germline, CDR1 is KGHSH, CDR2 LQKENI. The CDR3 DNA reads as TGTGCCAGCTCACCGGAGGTAACTACCGATACGCAGTATTTT. It specifies CASSPEVTTDTQYF.

This rearrangement joins TRBV18 to TRBJ2-1, with TRBD1 as a possible D gene (6 bases). Trimming took 3 bases from V and 8 from J, leaving 17 bases between them. Germline loops: CDR1 KGHSH, CDR2 LQKENI. The CDR3 loop spans 15 amino acids. CDR3 nucleotide sequence: TGTGCCAGCTCACCTGGACAGACGCCTTTGGATGAGCAGTTCTTC. This codes for CASSPGQTPLDEQFF.

The chain joins TRBV19 to TRBJ1-2; D is unresolved. CDR1 is LNHDA, CDR2 SQIVND, per germline (reference sequence). The germline V and J ends were trimmed by 5 bases and 2 bases, with 12 bases remaining between them. The CDR3 is 14 residues long. CDR3 protein: CASSLRTPNYGYTF. The DNA of the CDR3 is TGTGCCAGTAGTCTCCGTACACCAAACTATGGCTACACCTTC.

V is TRBV30 and J is TRBJ2-1; tentatively, D is TRBD1 or TRBD2 (5 bases each). This CDR3 region has 13 residues. Germline CDR1 GTSNPN, CDR2 SVGIG (reference sequence). The V gene lost 1 base and the J gene lost 5 bases, with 9 bases spanning the gap. DNA of the CDR3: TGTGCCTGGAGTGAGGGACCAAACAATGAGCAGTTCTTC. This sequence encodes CAWSEGPNNEQFF.

V and J are TRBV14 and TRBJ2-1; D perhaps matches TRBD2 (5 bases). The V end was cut by 4 bases, the J end by 9 bases, with 16 bases between. There are 14 residues in the CDR3. Germline values: CDR1 SGHDN, CDR2 FVKESK. The chain's CDR3 is CASSLVGGLGEQFF. The CDR3, as DNA: TGTGCCAGCAGCCTCGTAGGAGGTCTGGGTGAGCAGTTCTTC.

This chain uses TRBV5-4 with TRBJ2-7; 11 nucleotides match TRBD2. Germline V lookup: CDR1 SGHNT, CDR2 YYREEE (reference sequence). V shed 0 bases, J shed 5 bases, and the junction held 4 bases outside the gene matches. This CDR3 spans 15 amino acids. CDR3 in amino acids: CASSLDLAGGNEQYF. CDR3 bases: TGTGCCAGCAGCTTGGATCTAGCGGGGGGCAACGAGCAGTACTTC.

The V gene is TRBV4-1, the J gene TRBJ1-6; 8 positions agree with TRBD1. Germline V gene sequence: CDR1 MGHRA, CDR2 YSYEKL. This CDR3 has 15 residues. V lost 2 bases to trimming and J lost 10 bases; unmatched junction nucleotides: 7. The CDR3 DNA reads TGCGCCAGCAGCCAACAGGGGGCAACGGACTCACCCCTCCACTTT. As protein: CASSQQGATDSPLHF.

The V and J genes are TRBV7-3 and TRBJ2-1, with 7 positions matching TRBD2. The V gene end was trimmed by 5 bases and the J gene end by 2 bases; junction bases not matched to a gene: 9. The CDR3 runs 16 residues. Germline CDR1 reads SGHTA; CDR2 reads FQGTGA. CDR3 sequence reads: CASSPRPSGTYNEQFF. Written as DNA, the CDR3 is TGTGCCAGCAGCCCACGGCCTAGCGGTACCTACAATGAGCAGTTCTTC.

The V and J genes are TRBV5-4 and TRBJ1-3, with D possibly matching TRBD1 (6 bases). This CDR3 comprises 17 residues. V was pared by 4 bases and J by 4 bases, with 21 bases between. Germline V gene sequence: CDR1 SGHNT, CDR2 YYREEE (reference sequence). The CDR3 reads CASSLGVAGETGNTIYF. CDR3 nucleotides: TGTGCCAGCAGCCTGGGGGTTGCAGGGGAAACAGGAAACACCATATATTTT.

Worth noting for this clone: In the same sample, other DNA sequences code for this CDR3. The chain links TRBV6-4 to TRBJ1-6; D is possibly TRBD1 (5 bases). The CDR3 is 15 amino acids. The V and J ends lost 6 bases and 11 bases respectively, with 20 bases between them. Germline V CDR1 and CDR2: MRHNA, SNTAGT. The CDR3 region has the DNA TGTGCCAGCAGAGCGTACTCTGGGGGAACAACACCCCTCCACTTT. Its translation: CASRAYSGGTTPLHF.

This chain links TRBV30 with TRBJ2-3, with 9 bases aligning to TRBD2. Germline V gene data show CDR1 as GTSNPN and CDR2 as SVGIG (reference sequence). V shed 0 bases and J 2 bases; nucleotides not matched to a gene: 6. The CDR3 contains 16 residues. The CDR3 DNA reads TGTGCCTGGAGTGTACGAGTAGCGGGGGACACAGATACGCAGTATTTT. As protein: CAWSVRVAGDTDTQYF.

The V and J genes are TRBV14 and TRBJ2-7; D might be TRBD1 (7 bases). This CDR3 has 17 amino acids. Germline-derived CDR1 and CDR2 are SGHDN and FVKESK. V was pared by 0 bases and J by 4 bases, with 19 bases between. CDR3 region: CASSQDSTRDRSYEQYF. Written as DNA, the CDR3 is TGTGCCAGCAGCCAAGACAGTACGCGGGACAGATCTTACGAGCAGTACTTC.

The chain couples TRBV28 to TRBJ1-1; the D is unclear. CDR3 length: 14 amino acids. Per germline, CDR1 MDHEN and CDR2 SYDVKM. The V end was cut by 6 bases, the J end by 1 base, with 12 bases between. The CDR3 loop is CASRHPDTNTEAFF. In DNA, the CDR3 is TGTGCCAGCAGGCACCCTGACACGAACACTGAAGCTTTCTTT.

The chain carries TRBV7-8 and TRBJ2-2; a possible D gene is TRBD2 (5 bases). This CDR3 is built from 16 residues. The V and J ends lost 5 bases and 1 base respectively, with 14 bases between them. CDR1 and CDR2 from the germline V gene are SGHVS and FQNEAQ. In nucleotides, the CDR3 is TGTGCCAGCAGCCAAGTCGGGGTTCGGAACACCGGGGAGCTGTTTTTT. Residues: CASSQVGVRNTGELFF.

This clone showed up just once. The junction departs from the called germline gene at one end, perhaps through a read error. J is TRBJ2-2 and V is TRBV4-1, with D tentatively TRBD1 or TRBD2 (5 bases each). CDR1 and CDR2 (germline): MGHRA, YSYEKL. This CDR3 comprises 17 residues. For the CDR3, the DNA is TGCGCCAGCAGCCAAGGGTTGGGGGAGACGAACGCCGGGGAGCTGTTTTTT. Its translation: CASSQGLGETNAGELFF.

This clone was seen a single time. The chain couples TRBV6-6 to TRBJ1-6, with D unresolved. Trimming shortened V by 5 bases and J by 7 bases, and 6 bases separated the two germline ends. The CDR3 contains 12 residues. Germline CDR1 and CDR2: MNHNY and SVGAGI (reference sequence). CDR3 loop: CASSDQNSPLHF. Written as DNA, the CDR3 is TGTGCCAGCAGTGACCAAAATTCACCCCTCCACTTT.

The rearrangement uses TRBV6-1 and TRBJ1-5; D is perhaps TRBD1 (5 bases). This CDR3 spans 16 amino acids. V was pared by 1 base and J by 6 bases, with 16 bases between. Per the germline V gene, CDR1 is MNHNS and CDR2 is SASEGT. DNA of the CDR3: TGTGCCAGCAGTGAAGGTAGCAGGGTAGTCGGTCAGCCCCAGCATTTT. It codes for CASSEGSRVVGQPQHF.

The chain uses TRBV24-1 and TRBJ2-1, with D hard to call. The CDR3 is 15 amino acids. Trimming cost V 5 bases and J 0 bases, with 10 bases left between them. CDR1 is KGHDR, CDR2 SFDVKD, per germline. CDR3 sequence reads: CATSAWGISYNEQFF. Here the CDR3 DNA reads TGTGCCACCAGTGCTTGGGGAATCTCCTACAATGAGCAGTTCTTC.

J is TRBJ2-7 and V is TRBV6-5; D not resolved. The CDR3 spans 13 residues. V dropped 0 bases and J dropped 2 bases, with 5 bases sitting between them. CDR1 is MNHEY and CDR2 is SVGAGI in the germline V gene. CDR3: CASSYSPAYEQYF. DNA for the CDR3: TGTGCCAGCAGTTACTCGCCTGCCTACGAGCAGTACTTC.

The chain has TRBV10-3 and TRBJ2-5, with D perhaps TRBD1 (7 bases). V was trimmed by 3 bases and J by 5 bases, leaving 10 bases between them. The CDR3 length is 13 residues. Germline V gene lookup returns CDR1 ENHRY and CDR2 SYGVKD. CDR3 protein: CAISDPGGETQYF. DNA of the CDR3: TGTGCCATCAGTGACCCAGGGGGGGAGACCCAGTACTTC.

The chain couples TRBV12-3 or TRBV12-4 to TRBJ2-7; tentatively, D is TRBD1 or TRBD2 (5 bases each). The CDR3 covers 13 residues. Trimming stripped 3 bases from V and 7 bases from J, with 13 bases between. CDR3 coding DNA: TGTGCCAGCAGTTTGGGACGGAAGCAGGAGCAGTACTTC. Its protein product is CASSLGRKQEQYF.